The 29 T cell receptor beta chains reported below all come from one sample, sequenced in a study of regulatory T cells in long-lasting Graves disease. HTBI primers from iRepertoire and Arm-PCR of CDR3 regions yielded the TCR beta libraries. One entry per CDR3 protein, called by TCRdb with MiXCR from the multiplex PCR reads. This sample has around 400,000 distinct CDR3 sequences, with roughly 15% found just once. Described time point: newly diagnosed GD, antithyroid drugs for less than 3 months. The authors made the TCR library using RNA they extracted from PBMCs. Sequenced here: peripheral blood mononuclear cells (PBMCs), sampled at new diagnosis, from a patient treated with antithyroid drugs. These receptors were collected from a female donor with Graves disease.

This clonotype was seen a few times. This chain links TRBV27 with TRBJ2-1, with D possibly TRBD1 on 6 matching bases. Germline V lookup: CDR1 MNHEY, CDR2 SMNVEV (reference sequence). Deletions cut 0 bases from V and 0 bases from J, with 15 bases between. The CDR3 is 18 amino acids. The CDR3 is CASSLSARTGISYNEQFF. The DNA of the CDR3 is TGTGCCAGCAGTTTATCGGCTCGTACAGGGATCTCCTACAATGAGCAGTTCTTC.

In regard to this clonotype: A read error may produce the germline difference seen at one junction end. This chain connects TRBV6-2 or TRBV6-3 to TRBJ1-4; 9 bases fit TRBD1. There are 16 residues in the CDR3. Germline V gene data show CDR1 as MNHEY and CDR2 as SVGEGT. The CDR3 sequence: CACSSYRDRVLTKLFF. The CDR3 nucleotides are TGTGCCTGCAGTTCATACCGGGACAGGGTCTTGACGAAACTGTTTTTT.

This clonotype was seen repeatedly, ten times or more. The gene calls are TRBV10-3 and TRBJ2-5; D might be TRBD2 (5 bases). Germline V CDR1 and CDR2: ENHRY, SYGVKD. This CDR3 spans 13 amino acids. With 2 bases removed from V and 5 bases from J, the gap between germline ends came to 9 bases. The CDR3 spells CAISEVGGETQYF. CDR3 coding DNA: TGTGCCATCAGTGAGGTGGGCGGGGAGACCCAGTACTTC.

The sample holds many counts of this clonotype. The chain uses TRBV7-3 and TRBJ2-3; D unresolved. Trimming took off 1 base at V and 6 bases at J, with 8 bases between the two ends. The CDR3 sequence is 13 residues long. Germline V gives CDR1 SGHTA, CDR2 FQGTGA. The CDR3 nucleotides are TGTGCCAGCAGCTTAATGTCGCGGGATACGCAGTATTTT. It is translated as CASSLMSRDTQYF.

This clonotype showed up many times. The V call is TRBV20-1, the J call TRBJ2-3, with a weak D call TRBD1 (5 bases). Germline V gene lookup returns CDR1 DFQATT and CDR2 SNEGSKA (reference sequence). This CDR3 has 15 amino acids. Trimming shortened V by 5 bases and J by 2 bases, and 17 bases separated the two germline ends. CDR3 DNA sequence: TGCAGTGCTTTTCAGACAGCCTCCTCCACAGATACGCAGTATTTT. Residues: CSAFQTASSTDTQYF.

This clonotype has a count of ten or more. The V call is TRBV10-3, the J call TRBJ2-7, with 10 nucleotides matching TRBD1. With V trimmed by 3 bases and J by 3 bases, 8 bases remained unmatched. CDR1 and CDR2 (germline): ENHRY, SYGVKD. The CDR3 has 16 amino acids. CDR3 sequence (DNA): TGTGCCATCAGTGATTCCGGGACAGGGGTTCACTACGAGCAGTACTTC. It encodes CAISDSGTGVHYEQYF.

As to this clonotype: A much bigger clone sits one base away, suggesting this may be a read error. V gene TRBV6-5 combines with J gene TRBJ2-5; unclear D gene. V was shortened by 8 bases and J by 5 bases, with 18 bases between the two germline ends. Germline V gives CDR1 MNHEY, CDR2 SVGAGI. This CDR3 has 14 amino acids. The CDR3 nucleotides read TGTGCCAGCGGTCGGACGACACCCGGGGAGACCCAGTACTTC. Translated, it gives CASGRTTPGETQYF.

This clonotype appeared many times. The rearrangement uses TRBV25-1 and TRBJ1-5; 7 positions agree with TRBD1. V lost 3 bases, J lost 6 bases, and 8 bases stayed unmatched. Germline-derived CDR1 and CDR2 are MGHDK and SYGVNS. The length of the CDR3 is 15 residues. The CDR3, as DNA: TGTGCCAGCAGTGATCAAGGGACAGAAGCTCAGCCCCAGCATTTT. It encodes CASSDQGTEAQPQHF. Supplemented by reference TRBV25-1 and TRBJ1-5, the full variable domain reads EADIYQTPRYLVIGTGKKITLECSQTMGHDKMYWYQQDPGMELHLIHYSYGVNSTEKGDLSSESTVSRIRTEHFPLTLESARPSHTSQYLCASSDQGTEAQPQHFGDGTRLSIL.

This clonotype has at least ten counts. V and J are TRBV7-9 and TRBJ1-4; a weak D match, TRBD1 (5 bases). Per the germline V gene, CDR1 is SEHNR and CDR2 is FQNEAQ (reference sequence). CDR3 length equals 17 residues. V shed 8 bases and J shed 3 bases, with 22 bases lying between them. Written as DNA, the CDR3 is TGTGCCAGCCTCGGGGGGAAATGGGGCTCGGCTAATGAAAAACTGTTTTTT. Translating gives CASLGGKWGSANEKLFF.

The table lists this clonotype with many counts. The chain recombines TRBV27 with TRBJ2-7; TRBD2 matches at 11 bases. The CDR3 runs to 15 residues. V shed 2 bases, J shed 3 bases, and the junction held 3 bases outside the gene matches. Germline V gene sequence: CDR1 MNHEY, CDR2 SMNVEV (reference sequence). The CDR3 sequence is CASSLGSGRVYEQYF. The CDR3 DNA sequence: TGTGCCAGCAGTTTAGGTAGCGGGAGGGTCTACGAGCAGTACTTC.

The rearrangement uses TRBV9 and TRBJ2-1; 11 bases match TRBD2. J was trimmed by 1 base and V by 0 bases; bases with no gene match: 6. Germline CDR1 SGDLS, CDR2 YYNGEE. The CDR3 spans 18 residues. The CDR3 sequence is CASSVDTSGSISYNEQFF. Written as DNA, the CDR3 is TGTGCCAGCAGCGTAGACACTAGCGGGAGTATATCCTACAATGAGCAGTTCTTC.

The chain uses TRBV5-1 and TRBJ2-1, with D possibly being TRBD1 (5 bases). Germline CDR1 is SGHRS and CDR2 is YFSETQ. With 7 bases removed from V and 10 bases from J, the gap between germline ends came to 12 bases. The CDR3 extends over 11 amino acids. This chain's CDR3 is CASQGSGEQFF. The CDR3 DNA is TGCGCCAGCCAGGGTTCAGGGGAGCAGTTCTTC.

The rearrangement uses TRBV7-2 and TRBJ2-5; D is uncertain. Trimming removed 1 base at V and 5 bases at J, with 11 bases between. There are 14 residues in the CDR3. Germline CDR1 and CDR2: SGHTA and FQGNSA. This CDR3 reads CASSLGFGSETQYF. The CDR3 coding sequence is TGTGCCAGCAGCTTAGGATTCGGGTCCGAGACCCAGTACTTC. Complete variable domain (other parts from reference TRBV7-2 and TRBJ2-5): GAGVSQSPSNKVTEKGKDVELRCDPISGHTALYWYRQSLGQGLEFLIYFQGNSAPDKSGLPSDRFSAERTGGSVSTLTIQRTQQEDSAVYLCASSLGFGSETQYFGPGTRLLVL.

The table lists this clonotype with many counts. This sequence joins TRBV4-1 and TRBJ2-7; TRBD2 aligns across 13 bases. Germline CDR1 and CDR2: MGHRA and YSYEKL. The CDR3 contains 18 residues. With 4 bases clipped from V and 0 bases from J, the junction kept 9 bases outside the gene matches. CDR3 bases: TGCGCCAGCAGCCCTCAGCCCGGGACTAGCGGGAACTCCTACGAGCAGTACTTC. Amino acid sequence: CASSPQPGTSGNSYEQYF.

The V and J genes are TRBV10-3 and TRBJ2-2, with a possible D match to TRBD1 (7 bases). The CDR3 is 14 residues long. V was pared by 6 bases and J by 6 bases, with 14 bases between. Germline CDR1 is ENHRY and CDR2 is SYGVKD. CDR3 region: CAISVDREAGELFF. CDR3 nucleotide sequence: TGTGCCATCAGCGTTGACAGGGAGGCCGGGGAGCTGTTTTTT.

At least ten counts were recorded for this clonotype. V gene TRBV20-1 combines with J gene TRBJ1-1; TRBD1 might be the D (5 bases). The germline V gene encodes CDR1 DFQATT and CDR2 SNEGSKA (reference sequence). Trimming removed 6 bases at V and 5 bases at J, with 16 bases between. The CDR3 length is 13 residues. The CDR3: CSAPRARETEAFF. Here the CDR3 DNA reads TGCAGTGCCCCCCGGGCCAGGGAAACTGAAGCTTTCTTT.

This clonotype was detected ten times or more. The chain carries TRBV9 and TRBJ1-3; D remains ambiguous. The CDR3 runs to 15 residues. Trimming shortened V by 0 bases and J by 1 base, and 8 bases separated the two germline ends. Germline CDR1 reads SGDLS; CDR2 reads YYNGEE. As DNA, the CDR3 is TGTGCCAGCAGCGTAGCCCAGGATTCTGGAAACACCATATATTTT. This gives the protein CASSVAQDSGNTIYF.

This rearrangement joins TRBV11-2 to TRBJ1-2; no reliable D call. V lost 6 bases and J lost 7, with 15 bases in between. The germline gives CDR1 SGHAT, CDR2 FQNNGV. The CDR3 is 13 amino acids. CDR3 in amino acids: CASSPAETVGYTF. The DNA for the CDR3 is TGTGCCAGCAGTCCGGCAGAGACGGTTGGCTACACCTTC.

This chain links TRBV3-1 with TRBJ1-3, with D uncertain. V was trimmed by 0 bases and J by 2 bases, leaving 14 bases between them. Germline V CDR1 and CDR2: LGHDT, YNNKEL (reference sequence). CDR3 length: 17 amino acids. Here the CDR3 reads CASSQDSGRLTGNTIYF. For the CDR3, the DNA is TGTGCCAGCAGCCAAGATTCTGGCAGGTTGACTGGAAACACCATATATTTT.

CDR3 amino acids: CASSLTAGGVEQFF. CDR3 bases: TGTGCCAGCAGCTTAACGGCGGGAGGTGTTGAGCAGTTCTTC. The gene calls are TRBV7-3 and TRBJ2-1; 8 bases match TRBD2. The CDR3 spans 14 residues. V was pared by 0 bases and J by 9 bases, with 4 bases of the junction left unmatched. In germline, CDR1 is SGHTA, CDR2 FQGTGA.

This clonotype was detected many times. V gene TRBV20-1 combines with J gene TRBJ2-5, with a tentative D call TRBD1 (6 bases). CDR3 length: 13 residues. V lost 5 bases to trimming and J lost 0 bases, with 10 bases between them. Germline V gene lookup returns CDR1 DFQATT and CDR2 SNEGSKA (reference sequence). CDR3 nucleotide sequence: TGCAGTGCTGTACGGACAGACCAAGAGACCCAGTACTTC. It is translated as CSAVRTDQETQYF.

A note on this clonotype: This could be a read error, since a much larger clone is one nucleotide away. The chain recombines TRBV7-2 with TRBJ2-7; either TRBD1 or TRBD2 may supply D (5 bases each). Germline V lookup: CDR1 SGHTA, CDR2 FQGNSA. With 5 bases removed from V and 7 bases from J, the gap between germline ends came to 24 bases. CDR3 length equals 16 residues. The CDR3 loop reads CASSPPMGVGNNEQYF. CDR3 coding DNA: TGTGCCAGCAGCCCCCCCATGGGGGTTGGAAACAATGAGCAGTACTTC.

This clonotype was recorded many times. This chain links TRBV7-2 with TRBJ1-1; D is ambiguous. With 4 bases removed from V and 1 base from J, the gap between germline ends came to 7 bases. CDR1 is SGHTA, CDR2 FQGNSA, per germline. The CDR3 sequence is 13 residues long. The CDR3 nucleotides read TGTGCCAGCAGCTCGCAGGAGAACACTGAAGCTTTCTTT. Protein sequence: CASSSQENTEAFF.

This clonotype was seen many times. The chain has TRBV6-2 or TRBV6-3 and TRBJ2-5; no definite D call. V shed 1 base and J shed 3 bases, with 6 bases lying between them. Germline CDR1 and CDR2: MNHEY and SVGEGT. The CDR3 spans 13 residues. The chain's CDR3 is CASSYFEKETQYF. In DNA form, the CDR3 reads TGTGCCAGCAGTTACTTCGAGAAAGAGACCCAGTACTTC.

Comment on this clonotype: A single base separates this from a much larger clone, so it may be a read error. V and J are TRBV7-9 and TRBJ2-7; D unclear. This CDR3 comprises 15 residues. Germline loops: CDR1 SEHNR, CDR2 FQNEAQ (reference sequence). Trimming removed 5 bases from V and 3 bases from J, with 17 bases in between. Here the CDR3 reads CASSPSPRPSYEQYF. CDR3 DNA: TGTGCCAGCAGCCCATCCCCCCGGCCAAGCTACGAGCAGTACTTC.

This clonotype was counted a few times. The chain couples TRBV6-1 to TRBJ2-1; D is uncertain. Germline values: CDR1 MNHNS, CDR2 SASEGT. The V end lost 4 bases, the J end lost 3 bases, and 7 bases lay between the germline ends. The CDR3 is made up of 13 amino acids. CDR3 in DNA: TGTGCCAGCAGTGGTGCCGGCTACAATGAGCAGTTCTTC. Protein product: CASSGAGYNEQFF.

This clonotype has only a few counts. The V call is TRBV19, the J call TRBJ2-1; 12 bases match TRBD1. The CDR3 is made up of 20 amino acids. The junction had 14 bases not matched to a gene; V was cut back by 5 bases and J by 0 bases. Germline CDR1 is LNHDA and CDR2 is SQIVND (reference sequence). CDR3 sequence reads: CASSLSAGQGASSSYNEQFF. The CDR3 DNA sequence: TGTGCCAGTAGTCTATCTGCGGGACAGGGGGCCTCAAGCTCCTACAATGAGCAGTTCTTC.

The sample holds many counts of this clonotype. This chain connects TRBV6-2 or TRBV6-3 to TRBJ2-2, with D perhaps assigned TRBD1 or TRBD2 (5 bases each). Trimming shortened V by 2 bases and J by 6 bases, and 7 bases separated the two germline ends. This CDR3 has 13 amino acids. Germline V gene data show CDR1 as MNHEY and CDR2 as SVGEGT. The CDR3 region is CASSYEGPGELFF. The CDR3 nucleotides read TGTGCCAGCAGTTACGAGGGGCCCGGGGAGCTGTTTTTT.

This clonotype was counted ten times or more. This chain connects TRBV6-1 to TRBJ1-1, with D uncertain. The V gene's germline CDR1 is MNHNS and CDR2 SASEGT. The V gene lost 9 bases and the J gene lost 3 bases, with 14 bases spanning the gap. The CDR3 sequence is 13 residues long. CDR3: CASAFEVDTEAFF. CDR3 DNA sequence: TGTGCCAGTGCCTTTGAGGTCGACACTGAAGCTTTCTTT.